The rows below give T cell receptor beta chains drawn from one sample of a study of blood T cell repertoires in COVID-19. Here immunoSEQ multiplex PCR was the method, and the copy in TCRdb shows in-frame clones only, minus some. The profile shows about 210,000 clones, around 82% of them singletons. Sample: PBMCs or T cells enriched from blood (not recorded which). These receptors were obtained from a man under 40 with acute COVID-19. Each CDR3 is given with its conserved first and last residue. Each record gives: clone size, D gene, J gene, V gene, CDR3 DNA, CDR3 protein. A D gene is named only where the DNA matches it firmly. Size values are once, few and many counts, or a class for expanded clones, and some rows have none.

size: .
D: .
J: TRBJ2-1
V: TRBV5-1
DNA: TGCGCCAGCAGCTTGGATTTAGCAGATGAGCAGTTCTTC
CDR3: CASSLDLADEQFF

size: .
D: TRBD2
J: TRBJ2-3
V: TRBV7-3
DNA: TGTGCCAGCAGCTGGACTAGCGAGGGAACGCAGTATTTT
CDR3: CASSWTSEGTQYF

size: .
D: TRBD1
J: TRBJ1-2
V: TRBV19
DNA: TGTGCCAGTAGTAGTACAGGGGGCGCCCACTATGGCTACACCTTC
CDR3: CASSSTGGAHYGYTF

size: few
D: TRBD1
J: TRBJ1-6
V: TRBV9
DNA: TGTGCCAGCAGCGCGGGACAGGGATTTAGTTCACCCCTCCACTTT
CDR3: CASSAGQGFSSPLHF

size: .
D: TRBD1
J: TRBJ1-6
V: TRBV4-1
DNA: TGCGCCAGCGAACCCCACTTGGGACAGGGTGATTCACCCCTCCACTTT
CDR3: CASEPHLGQGDSPLHF

size: .
D: .
J: TRBJ1-2
V: TRBV5-4
DNA: TGTGCCAGCAGCTTGCAGGGAGGCTATGGCTACACCTTC
CDR3: CASSLQGGYGYTF

size: .
D: .
J: TRBJ1-1
V: TRBV10-2
DNA: TGCGCCAGCAGTGTGGCAGGGAACACTGAAGCTTTCTTT
CDR3: CASSVAGNTEAFF

size: .
D: TRBD1
J: TRBJ1-2
V: TRBV6-1
DNA: TGTGCCAGCAGTGAAGGTTATAGTGGGACAGGGTCGCGGGGCTACACCTTC
CDR3: CASSEGYSGTGSRGYTF

size: .
D: .
J: TRBJ1-3
V: TRBV4-1
DNA: TGCGCCAGCAGCCAAGACGAGGGAAAAGGAGGAAACACCATATATTTT
CDR3: CASSQDEGKGGNTIYF

size: .
D: .
J: TRBJ1-2
V: TRBV27
DNA: TGTGCCAGCAGTTCGGGACTACGAACCTATGGCTACACCTTC
CDR3: CASSSGLRTYGYTF

size: .
D: TRBD2
J: TRBJ2-1
V: TRBV7-6
DNA: TGTGCCAGCAGCTTGGGCGGGGGGCCATTCTCTGAGCAGTTCTTC
CDR3: CASSLGGGPFSEQFF

size: .
D: TRBD1
J: TRBJ1-1
V: TRBV13
DNA: TGTGCCAGCAGCGACCCCGACAGGGGGAGCACTGAAGCTTTCTTT
CDR3: CASSDPDRGSTEAFF

size: .
D: TRBD1
J: TRBJ2-7
V: TRBV4-1
DNA: TGCGCCAGCAGCTCCTCCGGGACAGGGGTCGAGCAGTACTTC
CDR3: CASSSSGTGVEQYF

size: .
D: .
J: TRBJ2-3
V: TRBV19
DNA: TGTGCCAGTGGGATAGGGGGGCAGAAGGGAACAGATACGCAGTATTTT
CDR3: CASGIGGQKGTDTQYF

size: .
D: .
J: TRBJ1-5
V: TRBV27
DNA: TGTGCCAGCAGTTCCGCCCCGGACAGCGACCAGGAGCCCCAGCATTTT
CDR3: CASSSAPDSDQEPQHF

size: .
D: TRBD1
J: TRBJ1-1
V: TRBV5-1
DNA: TGCGCCAGCAGCTCGGGACAGGGAATAGTGACGAACACTGAAGCTTTCTTT
CDR3: CASSSGQGIVTNTEAFF

size: .
D: TRBD1
J: TRBJ2-2
V: TRBV18
DNA: TGTGCCAGCACGACCGGGACAGGGGACACCGGGGAGCTGTTTTTT
CDR3: CASTTGTGDTGELFF

size: .
D: .
J: TRBJ1-3
V: TRBV5-5
DNA: TGTGCCAGCAGCTTGGTCAGGGGCTCTGGAAACACCATATATTTT
CDR3: CASSLVRGSGNTIYF

size: .
D: .
J: TRBJ1-5
V: TRBV19
DNA: TGTGCCAGTAATCGGGATTTGGGTCAGCCCCAGCATTTT
CDR3: CASNRDLGQPQHF

size: many
D: TRBD1
J: TRBJ1-1
V: TRBV7-9
DNA: TGTGCCAGCAGCCCTCCCCGGGACAGAGAAGCTTTCTTT
CDR3: CASSPPRDREAFF

size: .
D: TRBD2
J: TRBJ2-7
V: TRBV2
DNA: TGTGCCAGCAGTGAAGATAGCGGGGGGCCCTACGAGCAGTACTTC
CDR3: CASSEDSGGPYEQYF

size: once
D: .
J: TRBJ1-1
V: TRBV6-5
DNA: TGTGCCAGCAGTTACCCGGGGAGAACTGAAGCTTTCTTT
CDR3: CASSYPGRTEAFF

size: .
D: TRBD2
J: TRBJ2-1
V: TRBV10-3
DNA: TGTGCCATCAGCCCCGGACTAGCGGGGGGGCGGGATGAGCAGTTCTTC
CDR3: CAISPGLAGGRDEQFF

size: .
D: .
J: TRBJ2-5
V: TRBV5-1
DNA: TGCGCCAGCAGCTTGGCGGTAGGGGGACGAGAGACCCAGTACTTC
CDR3: CASSLAVGGRETQYF

size: many
D: .
J: TRBJ1-1
V: TRBV19
DNA: TGTGCCAGTAGCAGAGGCAGGGCAGGGAACACTGAAGCTTTCTTT
CDR3: CASSRGRAGNTEAFF

size: .
D: .
J: TRBJ1-3
V: TRBV9
DNA: TGTGCCAGCAGCCGAACTGTGGGGGCTTCTGGAAACACCATATATTTT
CDR3: CASSRTVGASGNTIYF

size: .
D: .
J: TRBJ2-7
V: TRBV27
DNA: TGTGCCAGCCGGGAAACAGGGTTCGAGCAGTACTTC
CDR3: CASRETGFEQYF

size: .
D: .
J: TRBJ2-5
V: TRBV7-9
DNA: TGTGCCAGCAGCCACAGGGTGGGGGAGACCCAGTACTTC
CDR3: CASSHRVGETQYF

size: .
D: .
J: TRBJ1-5
V: TRBV5-6
DNA: TGTGCCAGCAGCTTGGCCCAGGGCGGGGGCGGTCAGCCCCAGCATTTT
CDR3: CASSLAQGGGGQPQHF

size: .
D: TRBD1
J: TRBJ2-7
V: TRBV6-5
DNA: TGTGCCAGCAGTTCCAGGGGGCTTTGGGAGCAGTACTTC
CDR3: CASSSRGLWEQYF

size: once
D: TRBD2
J: TRBJ2-2
V: TRBV11-2
DNA: TGTGCCAGCAGCTTCCTAGCGGGAAAAACCGGGGAGCTGTTTTTT
CDR3: CASSFLAGKTGELFF

size: once
D: .
J: TRBJ1-1
V: TRBV7-9
DNA: TGTGCCAGCAGCACTGGGACAAAGAACACTGAAGCTTTCTTT
CDR3: CASSTGTKNTEAFF

size: once
D: TRBD2
J: TRBJ2-3
V: TRBV10-3
DNA: TGTGCCATCAGGCCAACTAGCGGGGGGTCGGATACGCAGTATTTT
CDR3: CAIRPTSGGSDTQYF

size: .
D: TRBD1
J: TRBJ1-2
V: TRBV11-3
DNA: TGTGCCAGCATCCCAGCGGTTCCCGACAGGGGGCGTCTGGGCTACACCTTC
CDR3: CASIPAVPDRGRLGYTF

size: .
D: .
J: TRBJ1-6
V: TRBV30
DNA: TGTGCCTGGACCGTCCACAGGGACAATTCACCCCTCCACTTT
CDR3: CAWTVHRDNSPLHF

size: .
D: TRBD1
J: TRBJ2-3
V: TRBV7-7
DNA: TGTGCCAGCAGTCCGGGACAGGGAAAAGCAGATACGCAGTATTTT
CDR3: CASSPGQGKADTQYF

size: .
D: TRBD2
J: TRBJ2-1
V: TRBV7-9
DNA: TGTGCCAGCAGCTTAGTAGCGGGGGGGCTGAATGAGCAGTTCTTC
CDR3: CASSLVAGGLNEQFF

size: .
D: .
J: TRBJ2-3
V: TRBV5-1
DNA: TGCGCCAGCAGCTTGGATAGGGGCGGACCAGATACGCAGTATTTT
CDR3: CASSLDRGGPDTQYF

size: .
D: TRBD2
J: TRBJ2-1
V: TRBV5-1
DNA: TGCGCCAGCAGCTTGGAGTCGCGGGGGGGCTACGATGAGCAGTTCTTC
CDR3: CASSLESRGGYDEQFF

size: .
D: .
J: TRBJ1-2
V: TRBV27
DNA: TGTGCCAGCAGTTTATCGGCATACCGCTTAAGCTATGGCTACACCTTC
CDR3: CASSLSAYRLSYGYTF

size: once
D: .
J: TRBJ1-4
V: TRBV6-1
DNA: TGTGCCAGCAGTGAAGCGGGCGCTACAACTAATGAAAAACTGTTTTTT
CDR3: CASSEAGATTNEKLFF